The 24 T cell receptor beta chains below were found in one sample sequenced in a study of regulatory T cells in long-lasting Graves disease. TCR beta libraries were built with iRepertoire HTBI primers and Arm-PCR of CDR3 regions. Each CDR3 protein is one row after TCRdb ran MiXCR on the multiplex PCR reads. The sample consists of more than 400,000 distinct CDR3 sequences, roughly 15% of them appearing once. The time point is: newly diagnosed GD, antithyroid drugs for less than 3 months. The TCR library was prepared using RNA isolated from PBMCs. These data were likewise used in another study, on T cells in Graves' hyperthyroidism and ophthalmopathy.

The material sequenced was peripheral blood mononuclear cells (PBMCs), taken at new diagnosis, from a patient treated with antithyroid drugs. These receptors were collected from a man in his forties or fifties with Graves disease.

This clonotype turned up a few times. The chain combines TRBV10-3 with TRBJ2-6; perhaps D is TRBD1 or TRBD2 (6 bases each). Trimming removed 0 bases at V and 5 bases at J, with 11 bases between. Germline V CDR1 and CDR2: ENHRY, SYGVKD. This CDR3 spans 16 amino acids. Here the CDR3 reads CAISESKGDWANVLTF. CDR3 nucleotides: TGTGCCATCAGTGAGTCGAAGGGGGACTGGGCCAACGTCCTGACTTTC.

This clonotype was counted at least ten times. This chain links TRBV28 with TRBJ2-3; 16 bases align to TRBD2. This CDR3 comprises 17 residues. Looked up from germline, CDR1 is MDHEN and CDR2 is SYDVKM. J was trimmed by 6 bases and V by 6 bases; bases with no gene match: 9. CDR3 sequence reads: CASSLYGTSGRADTQYF. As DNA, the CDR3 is TGTGCCAGCAGCCTATATGGGACTAGCGGGAGGGCGGATACGCAGTATTTT.

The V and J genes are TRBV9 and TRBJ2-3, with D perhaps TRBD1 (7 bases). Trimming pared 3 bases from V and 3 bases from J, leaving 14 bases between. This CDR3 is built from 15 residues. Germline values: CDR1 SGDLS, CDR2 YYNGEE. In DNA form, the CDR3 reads TGTGCCAGCAGCGAGGACAGGAGGGGGACAGATACGCAGTATTTT. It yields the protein CASSEDRRGTDTQYF.

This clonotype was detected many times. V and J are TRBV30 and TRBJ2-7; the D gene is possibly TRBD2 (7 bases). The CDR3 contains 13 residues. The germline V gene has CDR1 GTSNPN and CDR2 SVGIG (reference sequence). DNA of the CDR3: TGTGCTTTGGGGGCTAGCGGATTCTACGAGCAGTACTTC. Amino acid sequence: CALGASGFYEQYF. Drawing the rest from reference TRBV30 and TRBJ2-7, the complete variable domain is SQTIHQWPATLVQPVGSPLSLECTVEGTSNPNLYWYRQAAGRGLQLLFYSVGIGQISSEVPQNLSASRPQDRQFILSSKKLLLSDSGFYLCALGASGFYEQYFGPGTRLTVT.

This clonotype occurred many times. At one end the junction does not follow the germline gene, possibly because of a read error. CDR3 DNA sequence: TGTGCCAGCAGCCGGGGACTAGCGGGAGGGAATGAGCAGTTCTTC. This translates into CASSRGLAGGNEQFF. This chain joins TRBV5-1 and TRBJ2-1; 16 bases align to TRBD2. Germline loops: CDR1 SGHRS, CDR2 YFSETQ. The CDR3 consists of 15 residues.

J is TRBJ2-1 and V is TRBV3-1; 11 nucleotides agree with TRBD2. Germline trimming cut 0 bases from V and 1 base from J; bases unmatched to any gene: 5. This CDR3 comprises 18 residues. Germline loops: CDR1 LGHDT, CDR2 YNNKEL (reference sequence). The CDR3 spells CASSQDTSGRESYNEQFF. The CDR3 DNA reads TGTGCCAGCAGCCAAGATACTAGCGGGAGAGAGTCCTACAATGAGCAGTTCTTC.

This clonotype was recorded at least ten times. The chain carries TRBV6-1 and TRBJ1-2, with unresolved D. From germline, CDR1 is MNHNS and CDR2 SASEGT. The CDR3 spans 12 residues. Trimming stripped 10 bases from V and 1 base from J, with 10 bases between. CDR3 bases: TGTGCCATCCTCCTCAATAACTATGGCTACACCTTC. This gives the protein CAILLNNYGYTF.

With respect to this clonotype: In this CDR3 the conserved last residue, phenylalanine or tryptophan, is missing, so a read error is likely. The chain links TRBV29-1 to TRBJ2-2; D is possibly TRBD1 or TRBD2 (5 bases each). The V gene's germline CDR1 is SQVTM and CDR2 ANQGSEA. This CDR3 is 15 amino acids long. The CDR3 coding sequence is TGTAGCGTTGAAAAGGGGAAAGGAGACACCGGGGAGCTGTTTTCT. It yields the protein CSVEKGKGDTGELFS.

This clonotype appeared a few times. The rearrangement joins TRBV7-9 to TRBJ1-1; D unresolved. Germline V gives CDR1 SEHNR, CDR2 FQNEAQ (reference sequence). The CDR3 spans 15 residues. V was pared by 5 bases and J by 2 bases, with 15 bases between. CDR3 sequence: CASSPDGLRNTEAFF. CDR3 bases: TGTGCCAGCAGCCCGGACGGACTCCGTAACACTGAAGCTTTCTTT.

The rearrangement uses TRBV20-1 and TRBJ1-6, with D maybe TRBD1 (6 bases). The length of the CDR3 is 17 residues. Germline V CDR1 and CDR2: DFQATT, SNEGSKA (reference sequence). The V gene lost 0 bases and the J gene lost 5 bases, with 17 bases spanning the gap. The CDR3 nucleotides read TGCAGTGCTAGAGATCCGGATTCGGGACAAAATAATTCACCCCTCCACTTT. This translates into CSARDPDSGQNNSPLHF.

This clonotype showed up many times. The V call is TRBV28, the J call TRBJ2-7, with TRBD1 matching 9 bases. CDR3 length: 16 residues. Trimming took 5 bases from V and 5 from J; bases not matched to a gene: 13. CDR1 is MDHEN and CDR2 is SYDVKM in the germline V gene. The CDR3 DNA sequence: TGTGCCAGCAGTCCACTACCGGGACAGGGTCCCAACGAGCAGTACTTC. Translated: CASSPLPGQGPNEQYF.

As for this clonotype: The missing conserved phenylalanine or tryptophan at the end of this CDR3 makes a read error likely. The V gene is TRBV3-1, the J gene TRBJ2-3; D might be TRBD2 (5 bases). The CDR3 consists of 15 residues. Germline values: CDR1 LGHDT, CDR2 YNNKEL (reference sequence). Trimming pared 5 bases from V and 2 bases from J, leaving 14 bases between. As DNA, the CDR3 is TGTGCCAGCAGCTTGAACAGCGGAATCACAGATACGCAGTATCTT. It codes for CASSLNSGITDTQYL.

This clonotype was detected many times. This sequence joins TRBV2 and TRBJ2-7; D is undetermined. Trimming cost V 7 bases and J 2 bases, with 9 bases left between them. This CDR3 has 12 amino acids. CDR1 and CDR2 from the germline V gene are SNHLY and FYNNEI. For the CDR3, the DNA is TGTGCCAGCACCGGGTGGGCCTACGAGCAGTACTTC. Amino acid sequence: CASTGWAYEQYF.

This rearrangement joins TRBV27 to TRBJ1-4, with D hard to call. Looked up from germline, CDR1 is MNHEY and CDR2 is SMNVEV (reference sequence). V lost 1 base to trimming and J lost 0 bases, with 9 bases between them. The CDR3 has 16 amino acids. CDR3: CASSLFGDATNEKLFF. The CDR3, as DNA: TGTGCCAGCAGTTTATTCGGGGATGCAACTAATGAAAAACTGTTTTTT.

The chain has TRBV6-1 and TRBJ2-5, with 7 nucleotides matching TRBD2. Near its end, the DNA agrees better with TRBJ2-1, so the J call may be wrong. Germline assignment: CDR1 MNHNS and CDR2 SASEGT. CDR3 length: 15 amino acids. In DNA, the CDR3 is TGTGCCAGCAGTGAAATGGGCGGGAGTTGGAATGAGCAGTTCTTC. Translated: CASSEMGGSWNEQFF.

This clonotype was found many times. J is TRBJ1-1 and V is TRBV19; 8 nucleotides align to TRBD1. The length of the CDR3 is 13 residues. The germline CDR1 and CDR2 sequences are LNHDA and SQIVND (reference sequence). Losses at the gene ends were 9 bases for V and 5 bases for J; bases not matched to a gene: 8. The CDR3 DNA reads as TGTGCCAGCAGCATAACAGGGGGGACTGAAGCTTTCTTT. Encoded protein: CASSITGGTEAFF.

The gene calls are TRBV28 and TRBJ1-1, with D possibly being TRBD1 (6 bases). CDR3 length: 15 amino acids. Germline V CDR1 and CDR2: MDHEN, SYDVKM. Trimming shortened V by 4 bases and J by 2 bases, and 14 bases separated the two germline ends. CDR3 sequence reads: CASSYPTGGNTEAFF. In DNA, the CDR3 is TGTGCCAGCAGTTACCCAACCGGGGGCAACACTGAAGCTTTCTTT.

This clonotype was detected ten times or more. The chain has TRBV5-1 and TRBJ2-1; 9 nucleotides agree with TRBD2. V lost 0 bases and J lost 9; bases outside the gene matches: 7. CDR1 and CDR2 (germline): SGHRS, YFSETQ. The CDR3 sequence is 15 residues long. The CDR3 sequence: CASSLDTAGGSEQFF. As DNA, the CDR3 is TGCGCCAGCAGCTTGGATACAGCGGGAGGAAGTGAGCAGTTCTTC.

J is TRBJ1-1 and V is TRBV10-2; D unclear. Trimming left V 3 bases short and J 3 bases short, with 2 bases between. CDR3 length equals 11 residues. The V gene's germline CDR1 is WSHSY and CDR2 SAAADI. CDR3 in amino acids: CASSDDTEAFF. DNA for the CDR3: TGCGCCAGCAGTGACGACACTGAAGCTTTCTTT.

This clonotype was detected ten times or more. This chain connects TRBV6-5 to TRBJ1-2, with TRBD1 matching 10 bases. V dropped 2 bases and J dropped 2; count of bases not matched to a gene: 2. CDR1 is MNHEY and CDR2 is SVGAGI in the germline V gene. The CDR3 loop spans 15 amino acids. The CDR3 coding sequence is TGTGCCAGCAGTTACGGGGACAGGGGCAACTATGGCTACACCTTC. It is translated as CASSYGDRGNYGYTF.

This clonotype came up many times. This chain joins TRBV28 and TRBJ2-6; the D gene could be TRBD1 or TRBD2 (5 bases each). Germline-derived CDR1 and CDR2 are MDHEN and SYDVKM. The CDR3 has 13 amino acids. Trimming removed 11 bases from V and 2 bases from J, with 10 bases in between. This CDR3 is CAGGRAGANVLTF. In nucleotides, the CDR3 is TGTGCCGGGGGTAGGGCTGGGGCCAACGTCCTGACTTTC.

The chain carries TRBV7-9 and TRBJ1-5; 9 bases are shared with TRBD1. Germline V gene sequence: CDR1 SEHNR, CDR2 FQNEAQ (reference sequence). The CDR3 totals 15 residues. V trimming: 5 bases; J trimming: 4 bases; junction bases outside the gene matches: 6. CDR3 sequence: CASSRGTGRNQPQHF. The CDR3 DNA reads TGTGCCAGCAGCCGTGGGACAGGGAGAAATCAGCCCCAGCATTTT.

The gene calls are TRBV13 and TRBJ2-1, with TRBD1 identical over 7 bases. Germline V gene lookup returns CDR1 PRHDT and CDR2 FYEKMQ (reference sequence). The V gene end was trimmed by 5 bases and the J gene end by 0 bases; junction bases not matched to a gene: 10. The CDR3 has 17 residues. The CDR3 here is CASSKRTGTSSYNEQFF. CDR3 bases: TGTGCCAGCAGCAAACGGACAGGAACCAGCTCCTACAATGAGCAGTTCTTC.

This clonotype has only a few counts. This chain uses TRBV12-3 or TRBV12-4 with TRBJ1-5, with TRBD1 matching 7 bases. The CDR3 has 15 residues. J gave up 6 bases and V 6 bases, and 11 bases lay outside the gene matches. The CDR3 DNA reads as TGTGCCAGCAGGGCAGGGGGGTTGGGAATTCAGCCCCAGCATTTT. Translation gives CASRAGGLGIQPQHF.